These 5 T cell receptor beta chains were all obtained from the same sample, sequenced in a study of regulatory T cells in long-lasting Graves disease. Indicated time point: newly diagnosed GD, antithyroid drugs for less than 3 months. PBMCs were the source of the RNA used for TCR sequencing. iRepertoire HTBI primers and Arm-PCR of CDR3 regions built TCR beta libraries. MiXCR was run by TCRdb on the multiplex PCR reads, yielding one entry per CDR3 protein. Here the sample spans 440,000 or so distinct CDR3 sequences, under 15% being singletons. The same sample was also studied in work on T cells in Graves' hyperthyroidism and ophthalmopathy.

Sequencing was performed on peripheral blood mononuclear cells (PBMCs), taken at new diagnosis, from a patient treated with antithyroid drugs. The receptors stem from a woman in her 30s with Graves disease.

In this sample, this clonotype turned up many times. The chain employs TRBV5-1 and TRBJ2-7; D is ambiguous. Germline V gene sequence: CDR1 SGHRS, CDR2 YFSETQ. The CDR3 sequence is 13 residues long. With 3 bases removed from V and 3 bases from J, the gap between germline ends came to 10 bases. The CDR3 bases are TGCGCCAGCAGCTCCCCCCCTGACTACGAGCAGTACTTC. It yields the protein CASSSPPDYEQYF.

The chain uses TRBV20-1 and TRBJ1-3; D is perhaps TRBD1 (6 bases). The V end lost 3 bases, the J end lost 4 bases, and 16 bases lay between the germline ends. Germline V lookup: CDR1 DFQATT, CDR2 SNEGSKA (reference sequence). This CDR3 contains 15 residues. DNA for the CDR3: TGCAGTGCTAGTAATCGCAGGGGTAACGGAAACACCATATATTTT. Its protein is CSASNRRGNGNTIYF.

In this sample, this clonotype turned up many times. The CDR3: CASSAPALYEQYF. The CDR3 region has the DNA TGTGCCAGCAGCGCCCCGGCGCTTTACGAGCAGTACTTC. This chain joins TRBV7-9 and TRBJ2-7; D ambiguous. This CDR3 is 13 amino acids long. Germline V gene sequence: CDR1 SEHNR, CDR2 FQNEAQ (reference sequence). V shed 5 bases and J shed 4 bases, with 12 bases lying between them.

CDR3 amino acids: CASSLGPSSSYEQYF. DNA for the CDR3: TGTGCCAGCAGCTTAGGGCCGAGTTCCTCCTACGAGCAGTACTTC. The chain has TRBV7-6 and TRBJ2-7; D gene ambiguous. V was shortened by 1 base and J by 0 bases, with 10 bases between the two germline ends. The CDR3 spans 15 residues. Germline CDR1 SGHVS, CDR2 FNYEAQ.

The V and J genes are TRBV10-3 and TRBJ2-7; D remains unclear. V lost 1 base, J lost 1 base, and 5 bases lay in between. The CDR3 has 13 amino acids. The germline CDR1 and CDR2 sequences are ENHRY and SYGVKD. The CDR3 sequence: CAISELGSYEQYF. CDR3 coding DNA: TGTGCCATCAGTGAGTTGGGATCCTACGAGCAGTACTTC.